The clone carrying this T cell receptor beta chain was recorded at least ten times. Its antigen is not identified. Building of the TCR beta libraries involved iRepertoire HTBI primers and Arm-PCR of CDR3 regions. TCRdb used MiXCR to reprocess the multiplex PCR reads, holding one entry per CDR3 protein. Of approximately 400,000 distinct CDR3 sequences in the sample, around a sixth are singletons; the top ten hold 20% to 25%. The sample originates from a study of regulatory T cells in long-lasting Graves disease. Study-wide findings and caveats: The persistent group shared around 2,600 public clonotypes, more than the approximately 970 shared by new patients. Accuracy was possibly reduced by small sample size. TCR diversity was lower in persistent Graves' patients than in newly diagnosed ones.

The CDR3 is made up of 15 amino acids. V lost 6 bases and J lost 7, with 22 bases in between. Per germline, CDR1 SGHAT and CDR2 FQNNGV. Regarding time point: newly diagnosed GD, antithyroid drugs for less than 3 months. PBMCs provided the RNA from which the TCR library was made. This clonotype originated in a female donor with Graves disease. Specimen: peripheral blood mononuclear cells (PBMCs), collected at new diagnosis, from a patient treated with antithyroid drugs. This chain connects TRBV11-2 to TRBJ2-7, with D perhaps TRBD1 or TRBD2 (6 bases each). CDR3 residues: CASSNLLRDIKEQYF. The CDR3 DNA is TGTGCCAGCAGTAACCTCCTGCGGGACATCAAAGAGCAGTACTTC.